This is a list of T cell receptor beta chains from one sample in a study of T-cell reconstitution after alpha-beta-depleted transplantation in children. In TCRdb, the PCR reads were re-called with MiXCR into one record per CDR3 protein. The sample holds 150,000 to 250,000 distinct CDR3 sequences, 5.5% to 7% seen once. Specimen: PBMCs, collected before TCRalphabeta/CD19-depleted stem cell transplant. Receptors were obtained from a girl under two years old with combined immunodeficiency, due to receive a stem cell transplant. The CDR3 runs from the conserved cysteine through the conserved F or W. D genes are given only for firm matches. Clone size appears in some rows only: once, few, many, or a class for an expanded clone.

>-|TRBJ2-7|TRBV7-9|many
CASSLENLYEQYF
TGTGCCAGCAGCTTGGAAAATTTGTACGAGCAGTACTTC
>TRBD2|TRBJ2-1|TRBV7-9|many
CASSFPSGGNEQFF
TGTGCCAGCAGCTTCCCTAGCGGGGGCAATGAGCAGTTCTTC
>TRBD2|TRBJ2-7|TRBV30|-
CAWSGTSGGTFGEQYF
TGTGCCTGGAGTGGGACTAGCGGGGGGACGTTCGGTGAGCAGTACTTC
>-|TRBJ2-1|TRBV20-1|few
CSARDPRGAYRDEQFF
TGCAGTGCTAGAGATCCTCGGGGGGCCTATAGGGATGAGCAGTTCTTC
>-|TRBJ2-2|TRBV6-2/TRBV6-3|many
CASSYSSATGELFF
TGTGCCAGCAGTTACTCTTCAGCCACCGGGGAGCTGTTTTTT
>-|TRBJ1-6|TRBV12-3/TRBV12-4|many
CASTLGNISPLHF
TGTGCCAGCACCTTAGGGAATATTTCACCCCTCCACTTT
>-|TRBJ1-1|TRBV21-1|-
CASSKERWQGVFF
TGTGCCAGCAGCAAAGAGCGGTGGCAAGGGGTTTTCTTT
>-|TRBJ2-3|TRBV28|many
CASSLFSRATDTQYF
TGTGCCAGCAGTTTATTCTCCAGGGCCACAGATACGCAGTATTTT
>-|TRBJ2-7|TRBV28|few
CASTNPLPGQGYEQYF
TGTGCCAGCACTAACCCTTTGCCGGGACAAGGCTACGAGCAGTACTTC
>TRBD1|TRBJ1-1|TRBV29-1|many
CSVLTGDTEAFF
TGCAGCGTTCTGACAGGGGACACTGAAGCTTTCTTT
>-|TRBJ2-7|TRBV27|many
CASSFTPPDFYEQYF
TGTGCCAGCAGTTTTACGCCCCCAGATTTTTACGAGCAGTACTTC
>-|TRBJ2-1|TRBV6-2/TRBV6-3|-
CASSYPGTDYNEQFF
TGTGCCAGCAGTTACCCCGGGACGGATTACAATGAGCAGTTCTTC
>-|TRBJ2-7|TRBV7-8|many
CASSPWPLYEQYF
TGTGCCAGCAGCCCATGGCCCCTCTACGAGCAGTACTTC
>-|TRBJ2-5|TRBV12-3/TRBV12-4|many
CASRRLGQETQYF
TGTGCCAGCAGGCGGCTAGGGCAAGAGACCCAGTACTTC
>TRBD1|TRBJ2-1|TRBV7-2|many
CASSLWGQSSYNEQFF
TGTGCCAGCAGCTTATGGGGACAGAGCTCCTACAATGAGCAGTTCTTC
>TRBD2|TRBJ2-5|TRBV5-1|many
CASSGGGAEETQYF
TGCGCCAGCAGCGGCGGGGGGGCGGAGGAGACCCAGTACTTC
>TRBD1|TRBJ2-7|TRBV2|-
CVIRQGLQPFGEQYF
TGTGTCATAAGACAGGGATTACAGCCCTTTGGCGAGCAGTACTTC
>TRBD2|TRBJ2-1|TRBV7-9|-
CASTLLAGTNEQFF
TGTGCCAGCACCCTACTAGCGGGGACCAATGAGCAGTTCTTC
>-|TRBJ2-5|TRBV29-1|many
CSVAGETQYF
TGCAGCGTTGCAGGGGAGACCCAGTACTTC